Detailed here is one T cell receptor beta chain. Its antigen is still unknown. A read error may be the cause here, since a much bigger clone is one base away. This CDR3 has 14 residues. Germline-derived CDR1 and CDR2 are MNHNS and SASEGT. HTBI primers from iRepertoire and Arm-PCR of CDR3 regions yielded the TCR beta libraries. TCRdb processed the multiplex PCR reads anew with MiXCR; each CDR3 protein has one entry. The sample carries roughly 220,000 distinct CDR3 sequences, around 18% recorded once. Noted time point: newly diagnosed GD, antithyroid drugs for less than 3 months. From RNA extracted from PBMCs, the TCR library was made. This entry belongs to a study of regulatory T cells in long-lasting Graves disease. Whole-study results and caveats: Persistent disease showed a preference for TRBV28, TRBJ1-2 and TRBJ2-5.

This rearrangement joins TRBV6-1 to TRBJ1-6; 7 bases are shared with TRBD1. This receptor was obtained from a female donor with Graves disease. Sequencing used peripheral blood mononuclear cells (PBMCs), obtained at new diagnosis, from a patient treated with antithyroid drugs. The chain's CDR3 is CAGSPGTDNSPLHF. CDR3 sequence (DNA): TGTGCCGGCAGCCCCGGGACAGATAATTCACCCCTCCACTTT.